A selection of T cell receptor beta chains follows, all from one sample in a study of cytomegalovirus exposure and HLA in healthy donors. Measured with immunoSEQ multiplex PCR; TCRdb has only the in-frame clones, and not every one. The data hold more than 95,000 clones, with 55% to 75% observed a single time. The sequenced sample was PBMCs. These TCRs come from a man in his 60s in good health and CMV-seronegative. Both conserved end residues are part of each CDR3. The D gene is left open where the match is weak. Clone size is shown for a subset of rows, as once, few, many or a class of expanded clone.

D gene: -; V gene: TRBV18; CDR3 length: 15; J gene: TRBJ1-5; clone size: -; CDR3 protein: CASSRGDGSNQPQHF; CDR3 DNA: TGTGCCAGCTCACGGGGGGACGGCAGCAATCAGCCCCAGCATTTT
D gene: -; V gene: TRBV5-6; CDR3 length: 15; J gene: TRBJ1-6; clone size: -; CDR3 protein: CASSLAPGSDSPLHF; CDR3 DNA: TGTGCCAGCAGCTTGGCCCCGGGTAGCGATTCACCCCTCCACTTT
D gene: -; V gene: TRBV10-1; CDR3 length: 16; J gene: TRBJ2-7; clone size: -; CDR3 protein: CASRRSGPGLWYEQYF; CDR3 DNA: TGCGCCAGCAGACGGTCAGGGCCGGGCCTTTGGTACGAGCAGTACTTC
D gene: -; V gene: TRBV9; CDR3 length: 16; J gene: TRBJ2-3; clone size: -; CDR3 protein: CASSPGSGLSTDTQYF; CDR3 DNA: TGTGCCAGCAGCCCCGGTAGCGGCCTTAGCACAGATACGCAGTATTTT
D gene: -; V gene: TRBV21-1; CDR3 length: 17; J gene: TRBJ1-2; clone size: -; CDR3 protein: CASSTRTGSAADYGYTF; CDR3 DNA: TGTGCCAGCAGCACCCGGACAGGGAGCGCCGCTGACTATGGCTACACCTTC
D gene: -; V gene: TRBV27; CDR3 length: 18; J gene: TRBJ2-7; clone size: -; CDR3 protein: CASSKSPSGAGLTYEQYF; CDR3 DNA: TGTGCCAGCAGTAAATCCCCCTCGGGGGCGGGACTAACCTACGAGCAGTACTTC
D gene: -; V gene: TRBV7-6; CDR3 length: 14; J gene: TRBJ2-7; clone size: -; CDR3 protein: CASSLDLEPYEQYF; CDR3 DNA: TGTGCCAGCAGCTTAGATTTAGAGCCCTACGAGCAGTACTTC
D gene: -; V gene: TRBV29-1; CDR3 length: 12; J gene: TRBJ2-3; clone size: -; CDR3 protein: CSVGPGTDTQYF; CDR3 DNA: TGCAGCGTTGGGCCGGGTACAGATACGCAGTATTTT
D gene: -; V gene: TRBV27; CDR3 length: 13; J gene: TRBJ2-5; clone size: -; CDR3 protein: CASSSVTGKTQYF; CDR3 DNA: TGTGCCAGCAGTTCAGTTACAGGGAAGACCCAGTACTTC
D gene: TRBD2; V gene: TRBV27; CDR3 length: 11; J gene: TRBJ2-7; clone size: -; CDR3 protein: CASSFGGGQYF; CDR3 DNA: TGTGCCAGCAGTTTCGGGGGGGGGCAGTACTTC
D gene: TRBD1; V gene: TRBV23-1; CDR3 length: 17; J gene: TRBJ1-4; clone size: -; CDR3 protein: CASSRGTGVVFYEKLFF; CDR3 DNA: TGCGCCAGCAGTCGAGGGACAGGGGTGGTGTTCTATGAAAAACTGTTTTTT
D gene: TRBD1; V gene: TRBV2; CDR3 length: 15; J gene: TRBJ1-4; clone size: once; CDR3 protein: CASIPSGTGLGKLFF; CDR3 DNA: TGTGCCAGCATCCCATCCGGGACAGGCTTAGGAAAACTGTTTTTT
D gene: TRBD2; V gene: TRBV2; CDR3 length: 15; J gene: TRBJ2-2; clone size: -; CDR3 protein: CASISGLANTGELFF; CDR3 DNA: TGTGCCAGCATATCGGGACTAGCGAACACCGGGGAGCTGTTTTTT
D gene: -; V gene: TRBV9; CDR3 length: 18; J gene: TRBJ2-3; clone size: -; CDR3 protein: CASSVTGTFSIATDTQYF; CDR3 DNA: TGTGCCAGCAGCGTAACCGGGACATTTTCTATCGCCACAGATACGCAGTATTTT
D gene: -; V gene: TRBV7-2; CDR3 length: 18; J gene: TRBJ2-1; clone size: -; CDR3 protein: CASSLGGGGGLSYNEQFF; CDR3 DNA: TGTGCCAGCAGCTTAGGGGGAGGTGGGGGACTCTCCTACAATGAGCAGTTCTTC
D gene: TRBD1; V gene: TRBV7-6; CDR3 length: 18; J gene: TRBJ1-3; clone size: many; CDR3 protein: CASSYYRGQMGFGNTIYF; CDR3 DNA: TGTGCCAGCAGCTATTACCGGGGACAGATGGGCTTTGGAAACACCATATATTTT
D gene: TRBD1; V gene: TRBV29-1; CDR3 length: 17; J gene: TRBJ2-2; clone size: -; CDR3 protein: CSVESGQGAGNTGELFF; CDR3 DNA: TGCAGCGTTGAAAGTGGGCAGGGGGCGGGAAACACCGGGGAGCTGTTTTTT
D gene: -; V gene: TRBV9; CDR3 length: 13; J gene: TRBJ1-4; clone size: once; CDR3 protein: CASSPRVREKLFF; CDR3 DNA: TGTGCCAGCAGCCCCCGGGTTCGCGAAAAACTGTTTTTT
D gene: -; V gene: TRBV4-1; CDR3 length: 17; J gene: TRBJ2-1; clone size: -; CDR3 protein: CASSFRTAMISYNEQFF; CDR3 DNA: TGCGCCAGCAGCTTTCGGACAGCCATGATTTCCTACAATGAGCAGTTCTTC
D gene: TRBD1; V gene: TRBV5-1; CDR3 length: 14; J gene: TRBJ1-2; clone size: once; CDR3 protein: CASSLTQGGYGYTF; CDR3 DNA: TGCGCCAGCAGCTTAACACAGGGGGGGTATGGCTACACCTTC
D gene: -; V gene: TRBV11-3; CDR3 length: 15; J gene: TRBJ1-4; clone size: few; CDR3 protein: CASSSRGSANEKLFF; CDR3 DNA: TGTGCCAGCAGCTCCAGGGGTTCGGCTAATGAAAAACTGTTTTTT
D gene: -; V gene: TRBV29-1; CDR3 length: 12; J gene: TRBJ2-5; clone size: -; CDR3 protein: CSVSASQETQYF; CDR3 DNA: TGCAGCGTCTCCGCGAGCCAAGAGACCCAGTACTTC
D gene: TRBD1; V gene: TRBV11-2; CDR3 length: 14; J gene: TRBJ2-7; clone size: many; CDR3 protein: CASSSTGGGNEQYF; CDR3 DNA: TGTGCCAGCAGCTCGACAGGGGGTGGAAACGAGCAGTACTTC
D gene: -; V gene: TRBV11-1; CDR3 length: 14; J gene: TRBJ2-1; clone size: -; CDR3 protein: CASSSGSSHNEQFF; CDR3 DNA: TGTGCCAGCAGCTCCGGGAGTTCGCACAATGAGCAGTTCTTC
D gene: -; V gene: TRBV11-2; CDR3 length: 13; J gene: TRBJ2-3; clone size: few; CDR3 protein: CASSPGHSDTQYF; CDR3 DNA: TGTGCCAGCAGCCCCGGTCATTCAGATACGCAGTATTTT
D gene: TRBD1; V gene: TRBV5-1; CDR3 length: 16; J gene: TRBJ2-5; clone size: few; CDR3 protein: CASSLEGQGLIKTQYF; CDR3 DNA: TGCGCCAGCAGCTTGGAGGGACAGGGACTAATAAAGACCCAGTACTTC